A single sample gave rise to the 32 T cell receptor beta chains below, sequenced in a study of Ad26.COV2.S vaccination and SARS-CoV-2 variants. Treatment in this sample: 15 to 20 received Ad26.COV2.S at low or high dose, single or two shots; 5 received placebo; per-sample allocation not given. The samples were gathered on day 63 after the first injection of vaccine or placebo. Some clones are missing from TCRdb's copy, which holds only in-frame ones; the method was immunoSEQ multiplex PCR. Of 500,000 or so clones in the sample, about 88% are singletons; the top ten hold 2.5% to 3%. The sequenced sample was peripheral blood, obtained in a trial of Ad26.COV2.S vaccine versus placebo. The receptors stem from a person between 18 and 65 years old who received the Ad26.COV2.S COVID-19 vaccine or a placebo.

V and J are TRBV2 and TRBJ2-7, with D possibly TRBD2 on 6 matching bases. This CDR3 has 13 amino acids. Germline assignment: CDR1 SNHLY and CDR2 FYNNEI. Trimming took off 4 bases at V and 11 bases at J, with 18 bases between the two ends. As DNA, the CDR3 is TGTGCCAGCAGTGGGACCCGGACGGGAGTGGAGTACGTC. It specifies CASSGTRTGVEYV.

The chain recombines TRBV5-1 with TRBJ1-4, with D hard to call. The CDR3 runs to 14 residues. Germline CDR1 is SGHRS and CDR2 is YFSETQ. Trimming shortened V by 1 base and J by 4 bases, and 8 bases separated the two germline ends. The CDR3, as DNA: TGCGCCAGCAGCTTGAATGGGTTTAATGAAAAACTGTTTTTT. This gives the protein CASSLNGFNEKLFF.

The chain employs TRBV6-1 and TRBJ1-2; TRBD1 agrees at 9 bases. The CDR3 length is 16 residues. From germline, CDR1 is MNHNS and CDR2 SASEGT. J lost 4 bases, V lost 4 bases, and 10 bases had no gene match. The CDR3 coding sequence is TGTGCCAGCAGTGCTCATAACAGGGGGCGCGGCTATGGCTACACCTTC. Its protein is CASSAHNRGRGYGYTF.

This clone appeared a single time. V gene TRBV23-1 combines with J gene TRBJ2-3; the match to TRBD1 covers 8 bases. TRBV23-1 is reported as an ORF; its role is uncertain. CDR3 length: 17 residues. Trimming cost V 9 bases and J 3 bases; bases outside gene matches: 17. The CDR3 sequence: CARSQGESGLTTDTQYF. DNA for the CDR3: TGCGCCAGATCACAGGGGGAAAGTGGACTGACGACAGATACGCAGTATTTT.

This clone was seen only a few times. The CDR3 sequence is CASSLATGAMNTGELFF. CDR3 in DNA: TGTGCCAGCAGCTTAGCGACCGGGGCGATGAACACCGGGGAGCTGTTTTTT. This chain connects TRBV7-2 to TRBJ2-2, with D perhaps given as TRBD1 or TRBD2 (5 bases each). This CDR3 is built from 17 residues. V lost 0 bases to trimming and J lost 1 base, with 12 bases between them. CDR1 and CDR2 (germline): SGHTA, FQGNSA.

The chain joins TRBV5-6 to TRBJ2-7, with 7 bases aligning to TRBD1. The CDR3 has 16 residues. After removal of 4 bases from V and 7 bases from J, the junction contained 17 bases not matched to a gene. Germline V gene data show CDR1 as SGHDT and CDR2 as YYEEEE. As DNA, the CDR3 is TGTGCCAGCAGCCGAACAGAGGCAGGGGGAACGTGGGAGCAGTACGTC. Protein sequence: CASSRTEAGGTWEQYV.

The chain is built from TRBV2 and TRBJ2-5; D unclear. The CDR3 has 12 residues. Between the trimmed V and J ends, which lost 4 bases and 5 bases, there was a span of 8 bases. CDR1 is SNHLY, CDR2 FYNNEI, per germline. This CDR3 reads CASSARRETQYF. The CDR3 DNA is TGTGCCAGCAGTGCAAGACGGGAGACCCAGTACTTC.

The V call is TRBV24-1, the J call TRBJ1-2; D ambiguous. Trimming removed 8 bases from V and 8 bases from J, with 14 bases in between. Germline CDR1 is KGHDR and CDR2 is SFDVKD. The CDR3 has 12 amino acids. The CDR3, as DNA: TGTGCCACCAACGGAGGGTTCGGCGGCTACACCTTC. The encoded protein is CATNGGFGGYTF.

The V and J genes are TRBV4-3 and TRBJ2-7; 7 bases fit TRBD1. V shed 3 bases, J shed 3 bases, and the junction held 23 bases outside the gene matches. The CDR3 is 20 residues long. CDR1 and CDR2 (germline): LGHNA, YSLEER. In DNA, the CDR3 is TGCGCCAGCAGCCACGATAGTTCCCGGGACAGATTAATTCTAAGCTACGAGCAGTACTTC. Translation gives CASSHDSSRDRLILSYEQYF.

Written as DNA, the CDR3 is TGTGCCAGCAGCTTGGGGACAGGAGGCGCTCTGACTTTC. Translating gives CASSLGTGGALTF. This sequence joins TRBV7-3 and TRBJ2-6; 8 nucleotides match TRBD1. Per the germline V gene, CDR1 is SGHTA and CDR2 is FQGTGA. The CDR3 has 13 amino acids. V lost 3 bases to trimming and J lost 16 bases; unmatched junction nucleotides: 8.

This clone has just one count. DNA for the CDR3: TGTGCCGGCTCGGGGCGAGGCACAGATACGCAGTATTTT. Protein product: CAGSGRGTDTQYF. The V call is TRBV6-5, the J call TRBJ2-3; D possibly uses TRBD1 or TRBD2 (5 bases each). Germline CDR1 and CDR2: MNHEY and SVGAGI. CDR3 size: 13 residues. The V gene lost 11 bases and the J gene lost 1 base, with 13 bases spanning the gap.

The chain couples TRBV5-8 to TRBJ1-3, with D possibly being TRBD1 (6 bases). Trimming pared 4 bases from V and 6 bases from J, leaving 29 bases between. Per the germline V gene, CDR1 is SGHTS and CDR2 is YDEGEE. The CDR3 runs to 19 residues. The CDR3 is CASSKYTPGTSPVKNTIYF. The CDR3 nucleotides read TGTGCCAGCAGCAAGTACACCCCGGGGACATCTCCCGTAAAAAACACCATATATTTT.

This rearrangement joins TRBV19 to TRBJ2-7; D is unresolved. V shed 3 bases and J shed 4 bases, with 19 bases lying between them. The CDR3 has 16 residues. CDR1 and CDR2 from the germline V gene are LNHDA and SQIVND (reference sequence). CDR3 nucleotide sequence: TGTGCCAGTAGTATTGGGTCCAGATCCGATCCTTACGAGCAGTACTTC. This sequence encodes CASSIGSRSDPYEQYF.

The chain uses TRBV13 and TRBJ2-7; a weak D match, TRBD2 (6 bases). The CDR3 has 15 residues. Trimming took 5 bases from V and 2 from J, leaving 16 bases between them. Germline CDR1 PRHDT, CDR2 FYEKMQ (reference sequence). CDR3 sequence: CASSLRGGITYEQYV. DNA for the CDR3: TGTGCCAGCAGCCTCCGTGGGGGGATTACCTACGAGCAGTACGTC.

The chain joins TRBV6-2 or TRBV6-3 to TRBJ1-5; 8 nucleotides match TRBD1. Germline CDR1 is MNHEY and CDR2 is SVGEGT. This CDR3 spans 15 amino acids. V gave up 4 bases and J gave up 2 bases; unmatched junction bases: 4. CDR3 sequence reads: CASSSGGGGNQPQHF. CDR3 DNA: TGTGCCAGCAGTTCAGGGGGCGGGGGCAATCAGCCCCAGCATTTT.

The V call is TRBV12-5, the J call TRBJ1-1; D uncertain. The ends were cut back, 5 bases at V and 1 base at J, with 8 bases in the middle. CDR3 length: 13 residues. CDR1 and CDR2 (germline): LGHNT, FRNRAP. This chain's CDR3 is CASGRSPNTEAFF. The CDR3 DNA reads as TGTGCTAGTGGTCGCTCCCCGAACACTGAAGCTTTCTTT.

CDR3: CASSGTGTGDSYEQYF. The CDR3 DNA follows: TGTGCCAGCAGTGGGACCGGGACAGGGGACTCCTACGAGCAGTACTTC. The chain couples TRBV25-1 to TRBJ2-7, with 10 bases that match TRBD1. There are 16 residues in the CDR3. Germline V CDR1 and CDR2: MGHDK, SYGVNS. V lost 4 bases to trimming and J lost 0 bases; unmatched junction nucleotides: 6.

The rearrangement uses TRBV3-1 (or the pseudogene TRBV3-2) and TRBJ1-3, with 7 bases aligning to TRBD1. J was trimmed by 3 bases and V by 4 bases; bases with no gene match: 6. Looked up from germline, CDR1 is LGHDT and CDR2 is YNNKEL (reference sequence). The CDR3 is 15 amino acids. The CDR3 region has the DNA TGTGCCAGCAGCCCGTTCACAGGGGTTGGAAACACCATATATTTT. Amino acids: CASSPFTGVGNTIYF.

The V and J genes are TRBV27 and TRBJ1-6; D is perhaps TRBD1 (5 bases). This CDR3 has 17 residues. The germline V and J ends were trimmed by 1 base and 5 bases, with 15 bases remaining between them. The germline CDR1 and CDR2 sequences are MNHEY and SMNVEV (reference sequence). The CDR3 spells CASSLWWAGGDNSPLHF. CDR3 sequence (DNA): TGTGCCAGCAGTTTATGGTGGGCGGGGGGGGATAATTCACCCCTCCACTTT.

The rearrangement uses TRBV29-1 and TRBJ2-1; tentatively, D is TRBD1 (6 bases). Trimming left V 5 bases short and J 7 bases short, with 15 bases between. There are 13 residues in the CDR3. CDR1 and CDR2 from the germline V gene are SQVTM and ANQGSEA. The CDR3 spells CSVLNRVSNEQFF. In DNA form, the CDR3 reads TGCAGCGTTCTGAACAGGGTGTCGAATGAGCAGTTCTTC.

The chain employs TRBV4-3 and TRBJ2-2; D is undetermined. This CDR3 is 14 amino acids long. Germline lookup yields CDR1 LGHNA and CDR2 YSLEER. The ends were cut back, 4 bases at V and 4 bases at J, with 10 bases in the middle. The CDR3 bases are TGCGCCAGCAGCCCCCCCGGGTCCACCGGGGAGCTGTTTTTT. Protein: CASSPPGSTGELFF.

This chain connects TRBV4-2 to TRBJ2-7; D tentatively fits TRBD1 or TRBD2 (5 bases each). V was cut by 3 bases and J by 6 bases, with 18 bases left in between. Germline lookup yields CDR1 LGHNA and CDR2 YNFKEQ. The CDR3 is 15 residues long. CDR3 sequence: CASSQAGTEFFEQYF. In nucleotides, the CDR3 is TGTGCCAGCAGCCAGGCCGGGACGGAGTTCTTCGAGCAGTACTTC.

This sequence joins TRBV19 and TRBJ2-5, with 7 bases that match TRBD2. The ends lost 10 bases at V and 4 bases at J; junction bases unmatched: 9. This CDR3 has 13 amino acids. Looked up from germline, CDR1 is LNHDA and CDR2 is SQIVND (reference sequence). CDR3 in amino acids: CATRGMRRETQYF. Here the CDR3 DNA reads TGTGCCACGCGGGGGATGCGCAGAGAGACCCAGTACTTC.

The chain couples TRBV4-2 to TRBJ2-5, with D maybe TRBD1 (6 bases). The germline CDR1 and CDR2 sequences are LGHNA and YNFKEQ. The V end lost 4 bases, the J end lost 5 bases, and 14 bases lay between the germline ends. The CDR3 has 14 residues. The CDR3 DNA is TGTGCCAGCAGCCCCGGACAGACGGAGGAGACCCAGTACTTC. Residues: CASSPGQTEETQYF.

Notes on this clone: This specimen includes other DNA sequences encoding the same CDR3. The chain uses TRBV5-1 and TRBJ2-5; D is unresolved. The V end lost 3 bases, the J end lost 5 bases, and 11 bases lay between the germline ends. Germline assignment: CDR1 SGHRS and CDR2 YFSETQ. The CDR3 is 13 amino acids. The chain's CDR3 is CASSWRAGETQYF. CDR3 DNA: TGCGCCAGCAGCTGGAGAGCTGGGGAGACCCAGTACTTC. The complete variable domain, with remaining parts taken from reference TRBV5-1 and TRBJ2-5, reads KAGVTQTPRYLIKTRGQQVTLSCSPISGHRSVSWYQQTPGQGLQFLFEYFSETQRNKGNFPGRFSGRQFSNSRSEMNVSTLELGDSALYLCASSWRAGETQYFGPGTRLLVL.

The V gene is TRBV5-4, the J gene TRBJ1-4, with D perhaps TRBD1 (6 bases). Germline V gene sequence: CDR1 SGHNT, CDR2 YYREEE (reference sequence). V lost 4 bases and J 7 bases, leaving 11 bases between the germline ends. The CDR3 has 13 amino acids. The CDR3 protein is CASSVWTVEKLFF. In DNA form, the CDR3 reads TGTGCCAGCAGCGTTTGGACAGTTGAAAAACTGTTTTTT.

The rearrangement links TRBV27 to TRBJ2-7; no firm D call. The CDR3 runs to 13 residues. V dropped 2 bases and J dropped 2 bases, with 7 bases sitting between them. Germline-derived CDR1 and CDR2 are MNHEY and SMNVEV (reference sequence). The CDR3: CASSLGFTYEQYF. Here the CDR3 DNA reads TGTGCCAGCAGTTTAGGATTCACCTACGAGCAGTACTTC.

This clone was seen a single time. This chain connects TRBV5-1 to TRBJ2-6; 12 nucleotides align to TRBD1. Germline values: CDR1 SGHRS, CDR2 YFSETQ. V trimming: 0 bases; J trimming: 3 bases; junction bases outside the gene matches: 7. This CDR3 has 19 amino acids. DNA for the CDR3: TGCGCCAGCAGCTTGGCCGGGACAGGGGGCGTAGGTGGGGCCAACGTCCTGACTTTC. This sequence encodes CASSLAGTGGVGGANVLTF.

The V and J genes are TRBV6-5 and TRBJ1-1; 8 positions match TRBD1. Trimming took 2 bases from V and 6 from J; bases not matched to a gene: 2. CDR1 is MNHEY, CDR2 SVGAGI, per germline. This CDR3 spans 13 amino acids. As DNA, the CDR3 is TGTGCCAGCAGTTACAACAGGGGGGCTGAAGCTTTCTTT. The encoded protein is CASSYNRGAEAFF.

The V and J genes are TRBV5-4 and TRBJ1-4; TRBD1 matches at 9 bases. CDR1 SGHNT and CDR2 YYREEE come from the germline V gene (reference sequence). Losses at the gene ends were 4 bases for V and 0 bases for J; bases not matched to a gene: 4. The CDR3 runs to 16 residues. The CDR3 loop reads CASSPTGGATNEKLFF. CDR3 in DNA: TGTGCCAGCAGCCCGACAGGGGGGGCAACTAATGAAAAACTGTTTTTT.

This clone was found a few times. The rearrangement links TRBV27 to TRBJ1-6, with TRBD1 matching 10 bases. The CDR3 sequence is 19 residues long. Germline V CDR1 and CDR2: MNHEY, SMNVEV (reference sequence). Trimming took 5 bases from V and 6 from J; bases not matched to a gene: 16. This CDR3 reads CASSILSGQGSFRNSPLHF. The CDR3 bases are TGTGCCAGCAGTATACTATCGGGACAGGGGAGTTTCCGTAATTCACCCCTCCACTTT.

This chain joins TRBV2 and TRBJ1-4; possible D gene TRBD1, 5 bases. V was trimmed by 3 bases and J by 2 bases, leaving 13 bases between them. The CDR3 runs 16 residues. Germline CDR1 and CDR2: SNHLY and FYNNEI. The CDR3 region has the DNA TGTGCCAGCAGTGATCCCAGGGAGGTCACTAATGAAAAACTGTTTTTT. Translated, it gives CASSDPREVTNEKLFF. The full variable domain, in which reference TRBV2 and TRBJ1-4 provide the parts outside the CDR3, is EPEVTQTPSHQVTQMGQEVILRCVPISNHLYFYWYRQILGQKVEFLVSFYNNEISEKSEIFDDQFSVERPDGSNFTLKIRSTKLEDSAMYFCASSDPREVTNEKLFFGSGTQLSVL.